This passage covers 25 T cell receptor beta chains from one sample sequenced in a study of CXCR3-negative and CXCR3-positive naive CD8 T cells (dated by TCRdb to about 2019). Instrument on record: NextSeq 550. The Human TCR Profiling Kit (MiLaboratory) was used to prepare UMI-labeled 5' RACE TRB cDNA libraries. Based on TCRdb reprocessing of the reads, there is one entry per CDR3 protein sequence, and DNA is missing. Per the sample table, the count is some 130,000 distinct CDR3 sequences. The ten largest clones take up 0.25% to 0.35% of the sample. Sequencing input: naive CXCR3- CD8+ T cells from blood. Explained via the paper, the cell subset or site label denotes: CD45RO-CCR7+CD27+CD95- naive CD8+ T cells lacking CXCR3 (TNR3-). The receptors stem from a human donor in good health. Some clones in this sample may be carry-over from other donors' samples.

The chain links TRBV7-9 to TRBJ2-7; the D gene TCRdb calls, TRBD1, cannot be checked with no DNA. The CDR3 consists of 15 residues. CDR1 is SEHNR and CDR2 is FQNEAQ in the germline V gene (reference sequence). Here the CDR3 reads CASSFLVGQNYEQYF.

V and J are TRBV7-9 and TRBJ2-7. Germline V gene data show CDR1 as SEHNR and CDR2 as FQNEAQ (reference sequence). This CDR3 is 13 amino acids long. This CDR3 reads CASSLDDSYEQYF.

The J gene is TRBJ2-7, the V gene TRBV7-2; TCRdb's assignment of TRBD2 cannot be checked, as there is no DNA. Germline V gene sequence: CDR1 SGHTA, CDR2 FQGNSA. The CDR3 totals 13 residues. The CDR3 loop reads CASSPDYPYEQYF. The entire variable domain, with the rest obtained from reference TRBV7-2 and TRBJ2-7, is as follows: GAGVSQSPSNKVTEKGKDVELRCDPISGHTALYWYRQSLGQGLEFLIYFQGNSAPDKSGLPSDRFSAERTGGSVSTLTIQRTQQEDSAVYLCASSPDYPYEQYFGPGTRLTVT.

The chain combines TRBV10-2 with TRBJ2-3. The germline V gene encodes CDR1 WSHSY and CDR2 SAAADI. The CDR3 covers 15 residues. CDR3 sequence: CASSEWRSSTDTQYF.

The gene calls are TRBV6-1 and TRBJ2-1; TCRdb gives TRBD1 as the D gene, but with no DNA this cannot be confirmed. CDR1 MNHNS and CDR2 SASEGT come from the germline V gene. The CDR3 covers 11 residues. The chain's CDR3 is CASRGGHEEFF.

The chain uses TRBV28 and TRBJ2-5; checking the TCRdb D call of TRBD1 is not possible without DNA. Germline V gene data show CDR1 as MDHEN and CDR2 as SYDVKM. This CDR3 region has 14 residues. CDR3: CASSFRDGQETQYF.

This sequence joins TRBV7-6 and TRBJ2-1. Germline V gene sequence: CDR1 SGHVS, CDR2 FNYEAQ. The CDR3 has 12 residues. The CDR3 reads CASSLLHNEQFF.

This chain links TRBV29-1 with TRBJ2-2. Germline-derived CDR1 and CDR2 are SQVTM and ANQGSEA. The CDR3 runs to 14 residues. CDR3 amino acids: CSVEAPENTGELFF.

The chain employs TRBV29-1 and TRBJ1-2; no DNA is available, so the TRBD1 call from TCRdb remains unchecked. Germline loops: CDR1 SQVTM, CDR2 ANQGSEA. The CDR3 length is 13 residues. The CDR3 is CSVDPGDLYGYTF.

The chain combines TRBV9 with TRBJ2-3; with no DNA, the TCRdb D assignment of TRBD1 cannot be verified. Germline assignment: CDR1 SGDLS and CDR2 YYNGEE. The CDR3 loop spans 15 amino acids. CDR3 loop: CASSPEDSPGDTQYF.

The chain couples TRBV15 to TRBJ2-7; the TRBD2 assignment by TCRdb is unverifiable without DNA. Germline-derived CDR1 and CDR2 are LNHNV and YYDKDF (reference sequence). The CDR3 sequence is 15 residues long. The CDR3 protein is CATSHSPGLANEQYF.

V gene TRBV27 combines with J gene TRBJ2-1; without DNA, the TCRdb call of TRBD1 cannot be checked. Germline values: CDR1 MNHEY, CDR2 SMNVEV (reference sequence). The CDR3 is 13 amino acids. The CDR3 loop reads CASSLSSGNEQFF.

The chain couples TRBV12-5 to TRBJ2-5; TCRdb picks TRBD1, but there is no DNA to check that call. CDR3 length: 14 amino acids. Germline values: CDR1 LGHNT, CDR2 FRNRAP. This CDR3 reads CAPKGAGGQETQYF.

This chain joins TRBV19 and TRBJ2-3; there is no DNA to check the TCRdb D call of TRBD1. The germline V gene encodes CDR1 LNHDA and CDR2 SQIVND (reference sequence). The CDR3 length is 13 residues. The CDR3 loop reads CASSTGRTDTQYF. The variable domain in full, with the rest retrieved from reference TRBV19 and TRBJ2-3, is DGGITQSPKYLFRKEGQNVTLSCEQNLNHDAMYWYRQDPGQGLRLIYYSQIVNDFQKGDIAEGYSVSREKKESFPLTVTSAQKNPTAFYLCASSTGRTDTQYFGPGTRLTVL.

This rearrangement joins TRBV6-6 to TRBJ2-1; TCRdb picks TRBD1, but there is no DNA to check that call. The CDR3 spans 15 residues. Germline CDR1 reads MNHNY; CDR2 reads SVGAGI (reference sequence). The CDR3 here is CAISDTGGAKDEQFF.

This CDR3 is CASSEGGGRDTQYF. The rearrangement joins TRBV4-2 to TRBJ2-3; TCRdb proposes TRBD1, but this gene call is untestable without DNA. Germline V gives CDR1 LGHNA, CDR2 YNFKEQ. This CDR3 region has 14 residues.

V usage is TRBV12-3 or TRBV12-4 and J usage is TRBJ2-1; the TCRdb call, TRBD1, lacks DNA for checking. This CDR3 region has 14 residues. Here the CDR3 reads CASSPTAQKEKQFF.

The chain joins TRBV12-3 or TRBV12-4 to TRBJ2-3. This CDR3 is built from 11 residues. The CDR3 here is CASSSQDTQYF.

The rearrangement joins TRBV7-9 to TRBJ2-1; TCRdb reports TRBD2, a call that lacks DNA to check it against. The germline V gene encodes CDR1 SEHNR and CDR2 FQNEAQ (reference sequence). The CDR3 has 15 residues. The CDR3 loop reads CASSFSGSPSREQFF. Drawing the rest from reference TRBV7-9 and TRBJ2-1, the complete variable domain is DTGVSQNPRHKITKRGQNVTFRCDPISEHNRLYWYRQTLGQGPEFLTYFQNEAQLEKSRLLSDRFSAERPKGSFSTLEIQRTEQGDSAMYLCASSFSGSPSREQFFGPGTRLTVL.

The chain uses TRBV11-2 and TRBJ2-1; there is no DNA to check the TCRdb D call of TRBD1. The CDR3 runs to 18 residues. Germline V CDR1 and CDR2: SGHAT, FQNNGV. The CDR3 sequence is CASSLSQGLGGPYNEQFF.

V and J are TRBV18 and TRBJ2-3; the D call from TCRdb, TRBD2, cannot be confirmed without DNA. The CDR3 covers 18 residues. The germline CDR1 and CDR2 sequences are KGHSH and LQKENI. This chain's CDR3 is CASSPPAGLAGVSDTQYF.

V usage is TRBV7-9 and J usage is TRBJ2-1; with no DNA, the TCRdb D assignment of TRBD2 cannot be verified. In germline, CDR1 is SEHNR, CDR2 FQNEAQ (reference sequence). The CDR3 extends over 16 amino acids. The CDR3 reads CASSLGTSGSGNEQFF.

The V and J genes are TRBV30 and TRBJ2-7. This CDR3 has 13 amino acids. Germline loops: CDR1 GTSNPN, CDR2 SVGIG (reference sequence). The CDR3 protein is CAWSVGGTYEQYF.

This rearrangement joins TRBV11-2 to TRBJ1-1. The CDR3 length is 16 residues. Germline V gives CDR1 SGHAT, CDR2 FQNNGV. The CDR3 loop reads CASSLGLTAPNTEAFF.

The V and J genes are TRBV5-1 and TRBJ2-1; the D call from TCRdb, TRBD1, cannot be confirmed without DNA. Germline assignment: CDR1 SGHRS and CDR2 YFSETQ. The CDR3 has 14 amino acids. CDR3 in amino acids: CASSFPGDYNEQFF.